This is a list of T cell receptor beta chains from one sample in a study of graft-versus-host responses after intestinal transplantation. Some clones are missing from TCRdb's copy, which holds only in-frame ones; the method was immunoSEQ multiplex PCR. The sample carries around 9,900 clones, roughly 93% recorded once. The sequenced sample was PBMCs, obtained 8 days after intestinal transplant. The receptors derive from a human patient who received an intestinal transplant, so some T cells may come from the graft donor. CDR3s include the opening cysteine and the closing phenylalanine or tryptophan. The D gene is left open where the match is weak. Size values are once, few and many counts, or a class for expanded clones, and some rows have none.

J: TRBJ2-2
V: TRBV11-1
size: -
D: TRBD1
CDR3: CASSLVRQGVGELFF
DNA: TGTGCCAGCAGCTTAGTTCGGCAGGGGGTCGGGGAGCTGTTTTTT

J: TRBJ1-2
V: TRBV30
size: -
D: TRBD1
CDR3: CAWSVDRASLGYGYTF
DNA: TGTGCCTGGAGTGTAGACAGGGCATCGCTAGGCTATGGCTACACCTTC

J: TRBJ2-3
V: TRBV11-1
size: -
D: -
CDR3: CASSLGYQGRPDTQYF
DNA: TGTGCCAGCAGCTTAGGTTACCAGGGGAGGCCAGATACGCAGTATTTT

J: TRBJ2-6
V: TRBV29-1
size: -
D: TRBD1
CDR3: CSVEEGTGWGSGANVLTF
DNA: TGCAGCGTTGAAGAGGGGACAGGGTGGGGCTCTGGGGCCAACGTCCTGACTTTC

J: TRBJ2-5
V: TRBV18
size: -
D: -
CDR3: CASSPQETQYF
DNA: TGTGCCAGCTCACCCCAAGAGACCCAGTACTTC

J: TRBJ2-7
V: TRBV7-9
size: -
D: -
CDR3: CASSVLTGYEQYF
DNA: TGTGCCAGCAGCGTACTTACGGGCTACGAGCAGTACTTC

J: TRBJ2-7
V: TRBV7-9
size: -
D: -
CDR3: CASSLLRGPNEQYF
DNA: TGTGCCAGCAGCTTACTACGAGGGCCCAACGAGCAGTACTTC

J: TRBJ2-3
V: TRBV5-1
size: -
D: -
CDR3: CASSREGADTQYF
DNA: TGCGCCAGCAGCAGGGAAGGGGCAGATACGCAGTATTTT

J: TRBJ2-1
V: TRBV5-4
size: -
D: TRBD2
CDR3: CASSLRLAESNEQFF
DNA: TGTGCCAGCAGCTTGAGACTAGCCGAGAGCAATGAGCAGTTCTTC

J: TRBJ1-5
V: TRBV5-1
size: once
D: -
CDR3: CASSSDLYQPQHF
DNA: TGCGCCAGCAGCTCGGACTTGTATCAGCCCCAGCATTTT

J: TRBJ2-5
V: TRBV6-1
size: -
D: TRBD1
CDR3: CASSEGDRDGETQYF
DNA: TGTGCCAGCAGTGAAGGGGACAGGGATGGTGAGACCCAGTACTTC

J: TRBJ1-1
V: TRBV10-1
size: -
D: -
CDR3: CASSVEVNTEAFF
DNA: TGCGCCAGCAGTGTGGAGGTCAACACTGAAGCTTTCTTT

J: TRBJ1-6
V: TRBV9
size: -
D: -
CDR3: CASSPSGSPSYNSPLHF
DNA: TGTGCCAGCAGCCCTAGCGGTTCACCATCCTATAATTCACCCCTCCACTTT

J: TRBJ1-1
V: TRBV30
size: -
D: -
CDR3: CATRRTNTEAFF
DNA: TGTGCCACCCGACGGACGAACACTGAAGCTTTCTTT

J: TRBJ1-5
V: TRBV10-2
size: -
D: -
CDR3: CASSEQQGGGNQPQHF
DNA: TGCGCCAGCAGTGAACAACAGGGAGGGGGCAATCAGCCCCAGCATTTT

J: TRBJ2-7
V: TRBV7-2
size: -
D: -
CDR3: CASSLAVAYEQYF
DNA: TGTGCCAGCAGCTTAGCGGTAGCTTACGAGCAGTACTTC

J: TRBJ2-1
V: TRBV2
size: once
D: -
CDR3: CASSPHGVVENEQFF
DNA: TGTGCCAGCAGTCCCCACGGGGTTGTTGAGAATGAGCAGTTCTTC

J: TRBJ2-6
V: TRBV27
size: -
D: -
CDR3: CASSLGSGANVLTF
DNA: TGTGCCAGCAGTTTAGGGTCTGGGGCCAACGTCCTGACTTTC

J: TRBJ2-3
V: TRBV7-8
size: -
D: TRBD1
CDR3: CASSVYRGRGDTQYF
DNA: TGTGCCAGCAGCGTTTACAGGGGGCGGGGAGATACGCAGTATTTT

J: TRBJ2-5
V: TRBV6-5
size: once
D: -
CDR3: CASSTGETQYF
DNA: TGTGCCAGCAGTACCGGGGAGACCCAGTACTTC

J: TRBJ2-3
V: TRBV7-9
size: -
D: TRBD2
CDR3: CASSSGGDTQYF
DNA: TGTGCCAGCAGCTCCGGGGGGGATACGCAGTATTTT

J: TRBJ1-6
V: TRBV5-1
size: -
D: -
CDR3: CASSFLGHSYNSPLHF
DNA: TGCGCCAGCAGCTTTTTAGGGCACTCCTATAATTCACCCCTCCACTTT

J: TRBJ2-5
V: TRBV28
size: once
D: -
CDR3: CASSINHQETQYF
DNA: TGTGCCAGCAGTATCAACCACCAAGAGACCCAGTACTTC

J: TRBJ2-7
V: TRBV7-2
size: -
D: TRBD1
CDR3: CASSWPGQGHEQYF
DNA: TGTGCCAGCAGCTGGCCGGGACAGGGCCACGAGCAGTACTTC

J: TRBJ1-5
V: TRBV4-1
size: -
D: -
CDR3: CASSQDYGQPQHF
DNA: TGCGCCAGCAGCCAAGATTACGGCCAGCCCCAGCATTTT

J: TRBJ1-1
V: TRBV5-1
size: -
D: -
CDR3: CASSTTGGMNTEAFF
DNA: TGCGCCAGCAGCACAACGGGGGGAATGAACACTGAAGCTTTCTTT

J: TRBJ1-2
V: TRBV6-1
size: -
D: TRBD1
CDR3: CASSPRQGYGYTF
DNA: TGTGCCAGCAGTCCCCGACAGGGCTATGGCTACACCTTC

J: TRBJ2-2
V: TRBV7-8
size: -
D: -
CDR3: CASSLRASVGTGELFF
DNA: TGTGCCAGCAGCTTAAGGGCTAGCGTAGGAACCGGGGAGCTGTTTTTT

J: TRBJ2-7
V: TRBV18
size: once
D: -
CDR3: CASSPTGSDYEQYF
DNA: TGTGCCAGCTCACCAACGGGGTCAGACTACGAGCAGTACTTC

J: TRBJ2-1
V: TRBV6-5
size: -
D: -
CDR3: CASSYSGTDNEQFF
DNA: TGTGCCAGCAGTTACTCAGGAACCGACAATGAGCAGTTCTTC

J: TRBJ1-2
V: TRBV18
size: -
D: -
CDR3: CASSLERVYGYTF
DNA: TGTGCCAGCTCACTCGAGAGGGTCTATGGCTACACCTTC

J: TRBJ2-3
V: TRBV19
size: -
D: -
CDR3: CASSMGSTDTQYF
DNA: TGTGCCAGTAGTATGGGCTCCACAGATACGCAGTATTTT

J: TRBJ2-7
V: TRBV2
size: -
D: -
CDR3: CASRDRRYGTYEQYF
DNA: TGTGCCAGCAGAGATCGGAGGTACGGGACCTACGAGCAGTACTTC

J: TRBJ2-2
V: TRBV10-1
size: -
D: -
CDR3: CASTAGWAGELFF
DNA: TGCGCCAGCACGGCCGGGTGGGCCGGGGAGCTGTTTTTT

J: TRBJ2-7
V: TRBV13
size: -
D: -
CDR3: CASSLRDRAYEQYF
DNA: TGTGCCAGCAGCCTCCGGGACCGAGCCTACGAGCAGTACTTC

J: TRBJ2-7
V: TRBV2
size: -
D: TRBD1
CDR3: CASSEGRQGGHEQYF
DNA: TGTGCCAGCAGTGAAGGGCGACAGGGTGGCCACGAGCAGTACTTC

J: TRBJ2-7
V: TRBV27
size: -
D: TRBD2
CDR3: CASSLGLAASYEQYF
DNA: TGTGCCAGCAGTCTGGGACTAGCGGCCTCCTACGAGCAGTACTTC

J: TRBJ2-2
V: TRBV19
size: -
D: -
CDR3: CASSISANTGELFF
DNA: TGTGCCAGTAGTATTTCTGCGAACACCGGGGAGCTGTTTTTT

J: TRBJ2-2
V: TRBV6-1
size: -
D: TRBD2
CDR3: CASSELAGTGELFF
DNA: TGTGCCAGCAGTGAACTAGCGGGCACCGGGGAGCTGTTTTTT

J: TRBJ1-3
V: TRBV7-7
size: -
D: TRBD1
CDR3: CASSLIGQGLNTIYF
DNA: TGTGCTAGCAGCTTAATAGGACAGGGTCTGAACACCATATATTTT

J: TRBJ2-2
V: TRBV25-1
size: -
D: -
CDR3: CASSVPGPSVGELFF
DNA: TGTGCCAGCAGTGTCCCAGGGCCCTCAGTCGGGGAGCTGTTTTTT

J: TRBJ2-1
V: TRBV11-3
size: -
D: -
CDR3: CASSPGHVGYNEQFF
DNA: TGTGCCAGCAGCCCAGGGCATGTTGGGTACAATGAGCAGTTCTTC

J: TRBJ2-1
V: TRBV14
size: -
D: -
CDR3: CASSQRSIVPNEQFF
DNA: TGTGCCAGCAGCCAAAGGTCTATAGTTCCCAATGAGCAGTTCTTC

J: TRBJ2-3
V: TRBV30
size: -
D: -
CDR3: CAWSTSSADTQYF
DNA: TGTGCCTGGAGTACTAGCTCGGCAGATACGCAGTATTTT

J: TRBJ2-1
V: TRBV6-1
size: -
D: -
CDR3: CASSEMGIPYNEQFF
DNA: TGTGCCAGCAGTGAAATGGGAATACCCTACAATGAGCAGTTCTTC

J: TRBJ1-4
V: TRBV7-9
size: -
D: -
CDR3: CASSLMGSNEKLFF
DNA: TGTGCCAGCAGCCTAATGGGCTCTAATGAAAAACTGTTTTTT